The sample holds many counts of the clone carrying this T cell receptor (beta chain). This entry comes from a study of T cells in Graves' hyperthyroidism and ophthalmopathy. It was RNA transcripts that yielded the amplified TCR beta CDR3 regions. The TCR CDR3 was amplified in a first-round RT-PCR using the HTBI primer set. TCRdb reprocessed the multiplex PCR reads via MiXCR and lists one record per CDR3 protein. The sample lists 300,000 to 500,000 distinct CDR3 sequences; 11% to 15% were seen once. Investigators excluded patients with uncontrolled infection, other autoimmune disease, pregnancy or lactation. The CDR3 length is 15 residues. CDR1 KGHSH and CDR2 LQKENI come from the germline V gene. J gave up 1 base and V 3 bases, and 3 bases lay outside the gene matches.

This rearrangement joins TRBV18 to TRBJ2-3; 8 bases line up with TRBD1. The TCR originated in a man aged 50 or older with Graves' ophthalmopathy. Material: blood. Here the CDR3 DNA reads TGTGCCAGCTCACCTACAGGGGGAGGCACAGATACGCAGTATTTT. Amino acid sequence: CASSPTGGGTDTQYF.